The next 26 T cell receptor beta chains were all read from a single sample in a study of CD4 T cells in relation to SARS-CoV-2 and coronaviruses. Which antigens these TCRs recognize remains unknown. Produced via immunoSEQ multiplex PCR; TCRdb's table is partial and in-frame only. The sample lists 25,000 to 30,000 clones; approximately 78% were seen once. CD4+ T cells from unexposed donors were obtained before the COVID-19 pandemic (2011-2018). After ten to eleven days of culture, CD4+ T cells were isolated. Sequenced: CD4+ T cells from PBMCs, cultured in vitro. Receptor source: a human donor in good health.

CDR3 in amino acids: CASTTSRDTEAFF. The CDR3, as DNA: TGTGCCAGCACAACCTCTCGGGACACTGAAGCTTTCTTT. The rearrangement uses TRBV2 and TRBJ1-1; no firm D call. The CDR3 runs to 13 residues. Germline CDR1 reads SNHLY; CDR2 reads FYNNEI. Trimming pared 7 bases from V and 3 bases from J, leaving 12 bases between. The complete variable domain, with remaining parts taken from reference TRBV2 and TRBJ1-1, reads EPEVTQTPSHQVTQMGQEVILRCVPISNHLYFYWYRQILGQKVEFLVSFYNNEISEKSEIFDDQFSVERPDGSNFTLKIRSTKLEDSAMYFCASTTSRDTEAFFGQGTRLTVV.

The V call is TRBV28, the J call TRBJ1-4; the D is unclear. The V and J ends lost 1 base and 1 base respectively, with 7 bases between them. Germline V lookup: CDR1 MDHEN, CDR2 SYDVKM. This CDR3 region has 15 residues. The CDR3 DNA follows: TGTGCCAGCAGTTTATATGGGAGAACTAATGAAAAACTGTTTTTT. It encodes CASSLYGRTNEKLFF.

This clone was detected only once. The V and J genes are TRBV4-3 and TRBJ2-7; 7 bases align to TRBD1. Germline CDR1 LGHNA, CDR2 YSLEER. With 4 bases clipped from V and 4 bases from J, the junction kept 4 bases outside the gene matches. The CDR3 runs to 13 residues. Here the CDR3 DNA reads TGCGCCAGCAGCCTCTGGGACAGTTACGAGCAGTACTTC. This translates into CASSLWDSYEQYF.

This sequence joins TRBV19 and TRBJ2-6; D unresolved. V was shortened by 5 bases and J by 0 bases, with 11 bases between the two germline ends. There are 16 residues in the CDR3. CDR1 LNHDA and CDR2 SQIVND come from the germline V gene (reference sequence). CDR3 coding DNA: TGTGCCAGTAGTGGATACCTGAACTCTGGGGCCAACGTCCTGACTTTC. Its translation: CASSGYLNSGANVLTF.

This chain uses TRBV11-1 with TRBJ1-2; TRBD1 matches 7 bases. Per the germline V gene, CDR1 is SGHAT and CDR2 is FQDESV (reference sequence). V lost 8 bases and J lost 7; bases outside the gene matches: 7. The CDR3 is made up of 12 amino acids. CDR3 amino acids: CASDEGAFGYTF. In DNA form, the CDR3 reads TGTGCCAGCGACGAGGGGGCTTTTGGCTACACCTTC.

V usage is TRBV29-1 and J usage is TRBJ1-3; D unclear. This CDR3 spans 12 amino acids. Trimming left V 5 bases short and J 0 bases short, with 5 bases between. Germline V gene sequence: CDR1 SQVTM, CDR2 ANQGSEA. For the CDR3, the DNA is TGCAGCGTTCTCGCCTCTGGAAACACCATATATTTT. Protein: CSVLASGNTIYF.

The chain uses TRBV7-7 and TRBJ2-2, with 9 bases identical to TRBD1. The ends lost 5 bases at V and 6 bases at J; junction bases unmatched: 7. The CDR3 contains 15 residues. Germline V gives CDR1 SSHAT, CDR2 FNYEAQ (reference sequence). This CDR3 reads CASSPGTGKAGELFF. The CDR3 DNA is TGTGCCAGCAGCCCGGGGACAGGGAAGGCCGGGGAGCTGTTTTTT.

This chain links TRBV5-5 with TRBJ1-6, with TRBD1 matching over 8 bases. Looked up from germline, CDR1 is SGHKS and CDR2 is YYEKEE (reference sequence). V shed 1 base and J 6 bases; nucleotides not matched to a gene: 6. CDR3 length: 16 amino acids. This chain's CDR3 is CASSLNQGALNSPLHF. For the CDR3, the DNA is TGTGCCAGCAGCTTGAACCAGGGGGCTCTTAATTCACCCCTCCACTTT.

The CDR3 sequence: CASSVGQSSYEQYF. The CDR3 region has the DNA TGTGCCAGCAGCGTAGGACAGAGCTCCTACGAGCAGTACTTC. The V gene is TRBV9, the J gene TRBJ2-7, with D maybe TRBD1 (5 bases). Trimming removed 0 bases at V and 0 bases at J, with 7 bases between. The germline V gene has CDR1 SGDLS and CDR2 YYNGEE. CDR3 length: 14 residues.

Only a few counts were recorded for this clone. The chain is built from TRBV7-6 and TRBJ2-2; possible D gene TRBD1, 5 bases. Per the germline V gene, CDR1 is SGHVS and CDR2 is FNYEAQ. This CDR3 is built from 15 residues. V lost 5 bases and J lost 8, with 18 bases in between. The DNA for the CDR3 is TGTGCCAGCAGCCAATACAAGGGGATTTCAGGGGAGCTGTTTTTT. As protein: CASSQYKGISGELFF.

The chain joins TRBV2 to TRBJ2-7; D is ambiguous. V was trimmed by 6 bases and J by 3 bases, leaving 12 bases between them. Germline CDR1 and CDR2: SNHLY and FYNNEI. CDR3 length: 13 residues. The CDR3 DNA follows: TGTGCCAGCAGAATACAGTTAAACTACGAGCAGTACTTC. Translated, it gives CASRIQLNYEQYF.

The rearrangement joins TRBV3-1 (or the pseudogene TRBV3-2) to TRBJ2-3, with TRBD2 matching over 10 bases. Germline V gives CDR1 LGHDT, CDR2 YNNKEL (reference sequence). V dropped 4 bases and J dropped 1; count of bases not matched to a gene: 5. The CDR3 loop spans 16 amino acids. CDR3: CASSPTGTSGTDTQYF. The CDR3 nucleotides are TGTGCCAGCAGCCCAACCGGGACTAGCGGCACAGATACGCAGTATTTT.

J is TRBJ2-5 and V is TRBV7-9, with 10 bases identical to TRBD2. Germline V gene sequence: CDR1 SEHNR, CDR2 FQNEAQ (reference sequence). With V trimmed by 6 bases and J by 7 bases, 11 bases remained unmatched. This CDR3 has 15 amino acids. The CDR3 region has the DNA TGTGCCAGCAGACCGAGCGGGGGGGCTTACGGGACCCAGTACTTC. Protein sequence: CASRPSGGAYGTQYF.

This rearrangement joins TRBV3-1 (or the pseudogene TRBV3-2) to TRBJ1-2, with D perhaps matching TRBD1 (5 bases). The CDR3 has 16 amino acids. The germline V gene has CDR1 LGHDT and CDR2 YNNKEL (reference sequence). The V end was cut by 3 bases, the J end by 5 bases, with 19 bases between. CDR3 protein: CASSQEERTQGYGYTF. The DNA for the CDR3 is TGTGCCAGCAGCCAGGAAGAAAGGACCCAGGGTTATGGCTACACCTTC.

The gene calls are TRBV5-4 and TRBJ1-1; D is undetermined. CDR3 length: 15 residues. Germline V gene data show CDR1 as SGHNT and CDR2 as YYREEE (reference sequence). V was clipped by 0 bases and J by 0 bases, with 9 bases between them. CDR3 nucleotides: TGTGCCAGCAGCTTGGTCGGGTTAATGAACACTGAAGCTTTCTTT. Protein: CASSLVGLMNTEAFF.

The CDR3 reads CSVEEGGVADTQYF. The CDR3 DNA is TGCAGCGTTGAAGAAGGGGGGGTAGCAGATACGCAGTATTTT. This chain connects TRBV29-1 to TRBJ2-3; TRBD2 might be the D (7 bases). CDR1 SQVTM and CDR2 ANQGSEA come from the germline V gene. The V end was cut by 0 bases, the J end by 4 bases, with 11 bases between. The CDR3 is made up of 14 amino acids.

The chain recombines TRBV7-9 with TRBJ1-6, with D possibly TRBD1 on 5 matching bases. V shed 4 bases and J shed 10 bases, with 17 bases lying between them. CDR1 is SEHNR and CDR2 is FQNEAQ in the germline V gene (reference sequence). The CDR3 is made up of 15 amino acids. In DNA form, the CDR3 reads TGTGCCAGCAGCTGGGCGCGGGAAAAGGGGTCACCCCTCCACTTT. It codes for CASSWAREKGSPLHF. Full variable domain (missing parts from reference TRBV7-9 and TRBJ1-6): DTGVSQNPRHKITKRGQNVTFRCDPISEHNRLYWYRQTLGQGPEFLTYFQNEAQLEKSRLLSDRFSAERPKGSFSTLEIQRTEQGDSAMYLCASSWAREKGSPLHFGNGTRLTVT.

J is TRBJ1-6 and V is TRBV19; D may be TRBD1 (5 bases). V lost 4 bases to trimming and J lost 9 bases, with 10 bases between them. Germline CDR1 is LNHDA and CDR2 is SQIVND (reference sequence). This CDR3 comprises 13 residues. In DNA form, the CDR3 reads TGTGCCAGTAGTAGGGACTTTGTTTCACCCCTCCACTTT. It translates to CASSRDFVSPLHF.

As for this clone: Mismatch with germline at one junction end may stem from a read error. V usage is TRBV5-1 and J usage is TRBJ2-5; D perhaps matches TRBD2 (7 bases). This CDR3 has 17 residues. Germline V gives CDR1 SGHRS, CDR2 YFSETQ. The CDR3 region has the DNA TGCGCCAGCAGCTCCGGCTCGGGGGGCCAACTTCAAGGGACCCAGTACTTC. Its translation is CASSSGSGGQLQGTQYF.

The rearrangement joins TRBV9 to TRBJ2-5; no clear D. V was cut by 1 base and J by 1 base, with 5 bases left in between. This CDR3 is 13 amino acids long. Germline CDR1 reads SGDLS; CDR2 reads YYNGEE. The CDR3 sequence is CASSVNTQETQYF. The CDR3 DNA follows: TGTGCCAGCAGCGTAAACACCCAAGAGACCCAGTACTTC.

The gene calls are TRBV7-2 and TRBJ1-5, with D maybe TRBD1 (5 bases). Germline V lookup: CDR1 SGHTA, CDR2 FQGNSA. Trimming left V 5 bases short and J 0 bases short, with 11 bases between. The CDR3 is made up of 15 amino acids. CDR3 DNA: TGTGCCAGCAGCCCCGAGGGGTCTAGCAATCAGCCCCAGCATTTT. This sequence encodes CASSPEGSSNQPQHF.

The CDR3 is CASSLATGGPHEQYF. CDR3 nucleotides: TGTGCCAGCAGCTTAGCGACAGGGGGTCCCCACGAGCAGTACTTC. This chain uses TRBV7-2 with TRBJ2-7; TRBD1 aligns across 9 bases. The CDR3 is 15 amino acids. Germline V gives CDR1 SGHTA, CDR2 FQGNSA. The junction had 5 bases not matched to a gene; V was cut back by 0 bases and J by 5 bases. Full variable domain (missing parts from reference TRBV7-2 and TRBJ2-7): GAGVSQSPSNKVTEKGKDVELRCDPISGHTALYWYRQSLGQGLEFLIYFQGNSAPDKSGLPSDRFSAERTGGSVSTLTIQRTQQEDSAVYLCASSLATGGPHEQYFGPGTRLTVT.

This chain connects TRBV3-1 (or the pseudogene TRBV3-2) to TRBJ2-5; maybe TRBD1 (5 bases). Germline V gives CDR1 LGHDT, CDR2 YNNKEL (reference sequence). This CDR3 has 13 residues. V lost 3 bases and J lost 7, with 12 bases in between. The CDR3 reads CASSHGREGTQYF. CDR3 sequence (DNA): TGTGCCAGCAGCCATGGCAGGGAAGGGACCCAGTACTTC.

V gene TRBV5-6 combines with J gene TRBJ1-1; D remains ambiguous. V lost 4 bases and J 1 base, leaving 8 bases between the germline ends. The CDR3 is 13 amino acids. Germline V gene sequence: CDR1 SGHDT, CDR2 YYEEEE. The CDR3 here is CASSPSPNTEAFF. CDR3 DNA: TGTGCCAGCAGCCCCTCCCCGAACACTGAAGCTTTCTTT.

The J gene is TRBJ2-3, the V gene TRBV30, with 7 positions matching TRBD1. Per germline, CDR1 GTSNPN and CDR2 SVGIG (reference sequence). V shed 3 bases, J shed 7 bases, and the junction held 13 bases outside the gene matches. The CDR3 extends over 15 amino acids. CDR3 DNA sequence: TGTGCCTGGAGACAACCCGGGACAGTGTCCTATACGCAGTATTTT. Translating gives CAWRQPGTVSYTQYF.

This chain connects TRBV3-1 (or the pseudogene TRBV3-2) to TRBJ1-1; 7 bases fit TRBD1. Germline V gene lookup returns CDR1 LGHDT and CDR2 YNNKEL (reference sequence). The CDR3 has 14 amino acids. V trimming: 2 bases; J trimming: 3 bases; junction bases outside the gene matches: 3. In DNA form, the CDR3 reads TGTGCCAGCAGCCAACAGGGGGTGGACACTGAAGCTTTCTTT. Translated: CASSQQGVDTEAFF.